This record covers a single T cell receptor (beta chain). Some clones are missing from TCRdb's copy, which holds only in-frame ones; the method was immunoSEQ multiplex PCR. The sample has some 62,000 clones, approximately 89% seen once; the top ten hold roughly 5%. The data derive from a study of technical replicates of blood from four donors. Trimming shortened V by 5 bases and J by 4 bases, and 18 bases separated the two germline ends. CDR3 size: 16 residues. CDR1 LGHNA and CDR2 YNFKEQ come from the germline V gene. The chain couples TRBV4-2 to TRBJ1-3; tentative D call: TRBD1 (6 bases). The sample comprised PBMCs. The source is a human donor in good health. Some clones in this sample may be carry-over from other donors' samples. Written as DNA, the CDR3 is TGTGCCAGCAGCTTATTTGGGGGCCTCGAGGGAAACACCATATATTTT. Translated: CASSLFGGLEGNTIYF.